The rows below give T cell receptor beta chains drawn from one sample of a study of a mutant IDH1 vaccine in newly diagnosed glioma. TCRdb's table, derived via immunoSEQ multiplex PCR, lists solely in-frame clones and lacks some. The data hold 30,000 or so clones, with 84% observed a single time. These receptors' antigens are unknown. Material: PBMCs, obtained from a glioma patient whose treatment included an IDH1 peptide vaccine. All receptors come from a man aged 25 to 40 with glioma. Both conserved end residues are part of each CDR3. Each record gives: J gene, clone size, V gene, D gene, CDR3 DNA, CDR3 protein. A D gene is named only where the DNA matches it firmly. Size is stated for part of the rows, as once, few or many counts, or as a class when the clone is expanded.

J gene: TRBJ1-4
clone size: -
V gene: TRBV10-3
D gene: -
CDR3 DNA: TGTGCCATCAGTGGGGGGGCTGCTAATGAAAAACTGTTTTTT
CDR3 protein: CAISGGAANEKLFF

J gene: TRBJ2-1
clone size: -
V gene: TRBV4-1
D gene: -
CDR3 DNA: TGCGCCAGCAGCCAAGATCGGTCCGCGGATGAGCAGTTCTTC
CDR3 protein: CASSQDRSADEQFF

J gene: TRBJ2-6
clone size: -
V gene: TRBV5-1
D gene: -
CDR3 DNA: TGCGCCAGCAGCTTGGAACTAGGCCCTGGGGCCAACGTCCTGACTTTC
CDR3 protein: CASSLELGPGANVLTF

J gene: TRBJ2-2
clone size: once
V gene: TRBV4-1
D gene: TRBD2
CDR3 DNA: TGCGCCAGCAGAAGGAGCGGGGGGGGAAACACCGGGGAGCTGTTTTTT
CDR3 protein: CASRRSGGGNTGELFF

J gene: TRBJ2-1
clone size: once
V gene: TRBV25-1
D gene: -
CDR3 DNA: TGTGCCAGCAGTGAAGGAGGTCGTGATGAGCAGTTCTTC
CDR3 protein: CASSEGGRDEQFF

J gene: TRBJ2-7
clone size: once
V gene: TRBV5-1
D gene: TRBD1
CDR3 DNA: TGCGCCAGCACCAAAAAGACAGGGGGCTCACGTAGCCACGAGCAGTACTTC
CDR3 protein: CASTKKTGGSRSHEQYF

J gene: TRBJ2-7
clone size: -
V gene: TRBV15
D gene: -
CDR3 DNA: TGTGCCACCAGCATACGTACAGCCTCCTACGAGCAGTACTTC
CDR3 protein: CATSIRTASYEQYF

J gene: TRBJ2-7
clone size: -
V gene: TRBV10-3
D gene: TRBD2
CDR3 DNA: TGTGCCATCGGGACTAGCGAAAAATACGAGCAGTACTTC
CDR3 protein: CAIGTSEKYEQYF

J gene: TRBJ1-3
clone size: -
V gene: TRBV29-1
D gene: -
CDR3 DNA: TGCAGCGTTGAACGCGGTTCTGGAAACACCATATATTTT
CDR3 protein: CSVERGSGNTIYF

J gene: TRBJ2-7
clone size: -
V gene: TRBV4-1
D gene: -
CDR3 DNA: TGCGCCAGCAGCAACCCAAATGGAGGCGGCCCCTCCTACGAGCAGTACTTC
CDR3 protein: CASSNPNGGGPSYEQYF

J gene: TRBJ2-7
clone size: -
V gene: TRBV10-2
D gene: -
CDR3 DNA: TGCGCCAGCAGCGGGGTCTACGAGCAGTACTTC
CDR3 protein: CASSGVYEQYF

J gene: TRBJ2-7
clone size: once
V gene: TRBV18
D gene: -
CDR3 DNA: TGTGCCAGCTCACCACCCGCAACGGGGGAGCAGTACTTC
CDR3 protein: CASSPPATGEQYF

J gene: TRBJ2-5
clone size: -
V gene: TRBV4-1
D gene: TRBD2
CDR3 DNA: TGCGCCAGCAGCCCCCGGGGGGGTAGCGCTATGGAGACCCAGTACTTC
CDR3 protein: CASSPRGGSAMETQYF

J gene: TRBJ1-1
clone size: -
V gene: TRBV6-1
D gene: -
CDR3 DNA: TGTGCCAGCAGTGAAAGCGTTGGGGGTGGCACTGAAGCTTTCTTT
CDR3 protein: CASSESVGGGTEAFF

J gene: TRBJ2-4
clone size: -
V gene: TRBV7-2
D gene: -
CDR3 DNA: TGTGCCAGCAGCTTAGGTGGGGTCAAAAACATTCAGTACTTC
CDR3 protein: CASSLGGVKNIQYF

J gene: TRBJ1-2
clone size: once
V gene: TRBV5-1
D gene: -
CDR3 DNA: TGCGCCAGCAGCTCTGGCGTATCAGGTGGCTACACCTTC
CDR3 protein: CASSSGVSGGYTF

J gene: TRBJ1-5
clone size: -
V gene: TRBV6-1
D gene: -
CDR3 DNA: TGTGCCAGCAGTGACAGGGAGCGCAATCAGCCCCAGCATTTT
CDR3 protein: CASSDRERNQPQHF

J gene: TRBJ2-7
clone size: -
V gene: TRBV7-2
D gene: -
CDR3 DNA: TGTGCCAGCAGCCTTGGGATTGCCAGCTCCTACGAGCAGTACTTC
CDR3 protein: CASSLGIASSYEQYF

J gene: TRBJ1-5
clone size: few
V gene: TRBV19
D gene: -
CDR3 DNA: TGTGCCAGTAGTATAGGTTTACAGCCCCAGCATTTT
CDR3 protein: CASSIGLQPQHF

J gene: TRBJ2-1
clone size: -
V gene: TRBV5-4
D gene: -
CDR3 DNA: TGTGCCAGCAGCTTTTCAGGGTCTAACTACAATGAGCAGTTCTTC
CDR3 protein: CASSFSGSNYNEQFF

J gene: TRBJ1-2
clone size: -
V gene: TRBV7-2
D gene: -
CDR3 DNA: TGTGCCAGCAGCCCCGAAGGGGGGGGCTATGGCTACACCTTC
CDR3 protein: CASSPEGGGYGYTF

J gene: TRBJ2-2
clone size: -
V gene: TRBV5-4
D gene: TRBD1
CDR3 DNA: TGTGCCAGCAGACCTCCGGGACAGATGAACACCGGGGAGCTGTTTTTT
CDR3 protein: CASRPPGQMNTGELFF

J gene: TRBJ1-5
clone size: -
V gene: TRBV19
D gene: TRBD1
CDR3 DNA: TGTGCCAGTAGTACAGACAGGGGGCTGGCACCTCGCAATCAGCCCCAGCATTTT
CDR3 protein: CASSTDRGLAPRNQPQHF

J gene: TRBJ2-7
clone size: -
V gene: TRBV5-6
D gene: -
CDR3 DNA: TGTGCCAGCAGCTTTGACAGACTCTACGAGCAGTACTTC
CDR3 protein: CASSFDRLYEQYF

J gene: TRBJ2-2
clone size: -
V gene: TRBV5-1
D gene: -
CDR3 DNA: TGCGCCAGCAGCTTGGGATTGAACACCGGGGAGCTGTTTTTT
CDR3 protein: CASSLGLNTGELFF

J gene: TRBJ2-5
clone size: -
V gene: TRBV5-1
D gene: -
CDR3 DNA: TGCGCCAGTCATGCCCACGCCACACAAGAGACCCAGTACTTC
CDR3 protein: CASHAHATQETQYF

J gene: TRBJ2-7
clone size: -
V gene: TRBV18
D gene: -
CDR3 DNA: TGTGCCAGCTCACCACCTTCGGGTCTGGAGGGGGAGCAGTACTTC
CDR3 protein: CASSPPSGLEGEQYF